The 27 T cell receptor beta chains listed next were all sequenced from one sample in a study of cytomegalovirus exposure and HLA in healthy donors. PCR amplification relied on 60 Vbeta primers (plus 13 Jbeta primers). The data were produced by immunoSEQ multiplex PCR, yet TCRdb's version contains in-frame clones alone and is incomplete. This table holds roughly 140,000 clones, about 60% found once. Sequencing was done on a sample of PBMCs. These receptors were collected from a woman aged 60-75 years in good health and CMV-seropositive.

The chain joins TRBV7-8 to TRBJ1-2, with D possibly matching TRBD1 (6 bases). The CDR3 runs 19 residues. Looked up from germline, CDR1 is SGHVS and CDR2 is FQNEAQ. Trimming took 4 bases from V and 0 from J, leaving 24 bases between them. CDR3 bases: TGTGCCAGCAGCTCTAGAGGGGGGGGGAGTCGTGGAGCTAACTATGGCTACACCTTC. Amino acid sequence: CASSSRGGGSRGANYGYTF.

This chain connects TRBV28 to TRBJ1-2; a possible D gene is TRBD1 (5 bases). Trimming removed 2 bases from V and 2 bases from J, with 15 bases in between. CDR1 MDHEN and CDR2 SYDVKM come from the germline V gene. This CDR3 region has 16 residues. The CDR3 region is CASSLGRQPGNYGYTF. CDR3 DNA: TGTGCCAGCAGTTTAGGCCGACAGCCTGGGAACTATGGCTACACCTTC.

The rearrangement joins TRBV29-1 to TRBJ1-1; 8 bases fit TRBD1. The germline CDR1 and CDR2 sequences are SQVTM and ANQGSEA. V lost 4 bases to trimming and J lost 2 bases; unmatched junction nucleotides: 6. The CDR3 runs to 14 residues. CDR3 nucleotides: TGCAGCGTTGCTGAAGGACAGGGTAACACTGAAGCTTTCTTT. This gives the protein CSVAEGQGNTEAFF. The whole variable domain, remainder taken from reference TRBV29-1 and TRBJ1-1, is SAVISQKPSRDICQRGTSLTIQCQVDSQVTMMFWYRQQPGQSLTLIATANQGSEATYESGFVIDKFPISRPNLTFSTLTVSNMSPEDSSIYLCSVAEGQGNTEAFFGQGTRLTVV.

The rearrangement links TRBV10-1 to TRBJ2-5; 7 bases are a match to TRBD1. The V segment lost 6 bases and the J segment 1 base; nucleotides outside the gene matches: 2. Germline V gene sequence: CDR1 WNHNN, CDR2 SYGVQD (reference sequence). There are 13 residues in the CDR3. CDR3 sequence: CASSRDSQETQYF. The DNA of the CDR3 is TGCGCCAGCAGCCGGGACAGCCAAGAGACCCAGTACTTC.

V and J are TRBV28 and TRBJ2-7; maybe TRBD1 (5 bases). V shed 5 bases and J shed 0 bases, with 8 bases lying between them. There are 13 residues in the CDR3. Germline V gene data show CDR1 as MDHEN and CDR2 as SYDVKM. The DNA of the CDR3 is TGTGCCAGCAGTCCAGGGTTCTCCTACGAGCAGTACTTC. Translation gives CASSPGFSYEQYF.

This rearrangement joins TRBV18 to TRBJ2-3, with 7 positions matching TRBD1. Germline loops: CDR1 KGHSH, CDR2 LQKENI. V gave up 5 bases and J gave up 4 bases; unmatched junction bases: 12. The length of the CDR3 is 16 residues. The CDR3 is CASSRTGQSGADTQYF. In DNA form, the CDR3 reads TGTGCCAGCTCAAGGACAGGACAGAGCGGCGCAGATACGCAGTATTTT.

The rearrangement links TRBV5-1 to TRBJ2-2; no definite D call. This CDR3 region has 15 residues. Trimming removed 1 base at V and 0 bases at J, with 7 bases between. Per the germline V gene, CDR1 is SGHRS and CDR2 is YFSETQ. The CDR3 sequence: CASSLNSANTGELFF. The CDR3 nucleotides read TGCGCCAGCAGCTTGAACTCTGCGAACACCGGGGAGCTGTTTTTT. Looking up the rest from reference TRBV5-1 and TRBJ2-2 gives the full variable domain: KAGVTQTPRYLIKTRGQQVTLSCSPISGHRSVSWYQQTPGQGLQFLFEYFSETQRNKGNFPGRFSGRQFSNSRSEMNVSTLELGDSALYLCASSLNSANTGELFFGEGSRLTVL.

This chain uses TRBV5-5 with TRBJ1-1; 8 bases line up with TRBD1. The CDR3 has 14 residues. Germline V CDR1 and CDR2: SGHKS, YYEKEE (reference sequence). The trim removed 5 bases at V and 1 base at J, leaving 4 bases unmatched. CDR3 coding DNA: TGTGCCAGCAGGACAGGGGCCCAGAACACTGAAGCTTTCTTT. The encoded protein is CASRTGAQNTEAFF.

The J gene is TRBJ2-3, the V gene TRBV28; TRBD2 agrees at 7 bases. Per germline, CDR1 MDHEN and CDR2 SYDVKM. This CDR3 contains 15 residues. V lost 4 bases to trimming and J lost 0 bases; unmatched junction nucleotides: 4. CDR3 bases: TGTGCCAGCAGTTCCGGGACTATCAGCACAGATACGCAGTATTTT. Translating gives CASSSGTISTDTQYF.

The chain combines TRBV6-5 with TRBJ2-7; unclear D gene. V was trimmed by 8 bases and J by 7 bases, leaving 12 bases between them. This CDR3 is built from 11 residues. In germline, CDR1 is MNHEY, CDR2 SVGAGI. In DNA form, the CDR3 reads TGTGCCAGCCGGAGAGAGGATGAGCAGTACTTC. Its translation is CASRREDEQYF.

This clone is a singleton in its sample. The junction departs from germline at one end; a sequencing error may be responsible. The chain couples TRBV7-2 to TRBJ2-1, with D hard to call. Germline V gene sequence: CDR1 SGHTA, CDR2 FQGNSA. The CDR3 is made up of 15 amino acids. The CDR3 here is CASSLDRFSYDEQFF. The CDR3 region has the DNA TGTGCCAGCAGCTTAGATCGGTTCTCCTACGATGAGCAGTTCTTC.

The J gene is TRBJ2-3, the V gene TRBV23-1; 9 bases align to TRBD2. TRBV23-1 is treated as an ORF (open reading frame) with a function not yet certain. V shed 1 base, J shed 1 base, and the junction held 15 bases outside the gene matches. The CDR3 totals 20 residues. The CDR3 DNA reads as TGCGCCAGCAGTCAATGGCAAACTAGCGGGTGCGGGGATGGCACAGATACGCAGTATTTT. Amino acids: CASSQWQTSGCGDGTDTQYF.

J is TRBJ2-1 and V is TRBV28; D gene uncertain. Germline CDR1 is MDHEN and CDR2 is SYDVKM. The V and J ends lost 10 bases and 1 base respectively, with 11 bases between them. This CDR3 is built from 13 residues. The CDR3 loop is CATQTSSYNEQFF. The CDR3 DNA sequence: TGTGCCACCCAGACATCATCCTACAATGAGCAGTTCTTC.

Only a few counts were recorded for this clone. J is TRBJ2-7 and V is TRBV4-1; 10 bases are a match to TRBD2. This CDR3 is 17 amino acids long. Trimming took 5 bases from V and 0 from J; bases not matched to a gene: 10. Germline V CDR1 and CDR2: MGHRA, YSYEKL. The CDR3 reads CASSFRTSGISSYEQYF. The DNA of the CDR3 is TGCGCCAGCAGCTTCCGAACTAGCGGGATCAGCTCCTACGAGCAGTACTTC.

The rearrangement links TRBV9 to TRBJ2-1, with TRBD2 identical over 9 bases. The J segment lost 7 bases and the V segment lost 4 bases, leaving 9 bases of the junction unmatched. Germline values: CDR1 SGDLS, CDR2 YYNGEE. This CDR3 comprises 15 residues. The DNA of the CDR3 is TGTGCCAGCAGCAGAGCCGGGACTAGCACGAATGAGCAGTTCTTC. Its translation: CASSRAGTSTNEQFF.

This clone has a handful of counts. The chain links TRBV4-3 to TRBJ2-3; a weak D match, TRBD1 (5 bases). This CDR3 comprises 17 residues. The V gene's germline CDR1 is LGHNA and CDR2 YSLEER. The germline V and J ends were trimmed by 4 bases and 3 bases, with 20 bases remaining between them. CDR3 residues: CASSRTSATVLTDTQYF. CDR3 sequence (DNA): TGCGCCAGCAGCCGCACCTCGGCGACAGTGCTTACAGATACGCAGTATTTT.

This clone was counted between two and nine times. The chain combines TRBV6-6 with TRBJ2-5; 7 bases map to TRBD2. The CDR3 spans 15 residues. Germline CDR1 MNHNY, CDR2 SVGAGI (reference sequence). V gave up 5 bases and J gave up 4 bases; unmatched junction bases: 10. CDR3 DNA: TGTGCCAGCAGTGATCTCGGGACTAAGGGAGAGACCCAGTACTTC. It yields the protein CASSDLGTKGETQYF.

This clone was seen more than once but under ten times. In DNA, the CDR3 is TGTGCCAGCAGTCGCCGGGACAAAGGCGGGGAGCTGTTTTTT. Encoded protein: CASSRRDKGGELFF. The chain is built from TRBV7-8 and TRBJ2-2; a possible D gene is TRBD1 (6 bases). Trimming removed 6 bases at V and 7 bases at J, with 15 bases between. The germline V gene has CDR1 SGHVS and CDR2 FQNEAQ. CDR3 size: 14 residues.

The rearrangement joins TRBV10-3 to TRBJ2-7, with a weak D call TRBD2 (5 bases). Trimming removed 7 bases at V and 0 bases at J, with 10 bases between. This CDR3 spans 13 amino acids. In germline, CDR1 is ENHRY, CDR2 SYGVKD. The CDR3 loop reads CAINLEVSYEQYF. CDR3 coding DNA: TGTGCCATCAACCTGGAGGTCTCCTACGAGCAGTACTTC.

The J gene is TRBJ1-1, the V gene TRBV28; TRBD1 is a possible D gene (5 bases). The CDR3 has 13 residues. From germline, CDR1 is MDHEN and CDR2 SYDVKM. V lost 6 bases to trimming and J lost 1 base, with 9 bases between them. CDR3 in amino acids: CASRTVKNTEAFF. CDR3 sequence (DNA): TGTGCCAGCAGGACAGTTAAGAACACTGAAGCTTTCTTT.

The chain couples TRBV28 to TRBJ2-3, with a possible D match to TRBD2 (6 bases). The CDR3 loop spans 17 amino acids. V lost 5 bases, J lost 8 bases, and 26 bases lay in between. Per germline, CDR1 MDHEN and CDR2 SYDVKM. CDR3 bases: TGTGCCAGCAGTCCCGTCGGGGGAGCGGCCCGGTCAGGTACGCAGTATTTT. This gives the protein CASSPVGGAARSGTQYF.

The V and J genes are TRBV28 and TRBJ2-5; 9 bases fit TRBD2. Per germline, CDR1 MDHEN and CDR2 SYDVKM. J was trimmed by 4 bases and V by 1 base; bases with no gene match: 4. The CDR3 extends over 15 amino acids. CDR3 DNA sequence: TGTGCCAGCAGTTTATTAGCGGGAGTAGTAGAGACCCAGTACTTC. Amino acids: CASSLLAGVVETQYF.

The rearrangement links TRBV7-3 to TRBJ2-3; TRBD1 might be the D (5 bases). CDR1 SGHTA and CDR2 FQGTGA come from the germline V gene. This CDR3 is 13 amino acids long. Trimming stripped 2 bases from V and 4 bases from J, with 7 bases between. Written as DNA, the CDR3 is TGTGCCAGCAGCTTAGGGGCCCCAGATACGCAGTATTTT. Its translation is CASSLGAPDTQYF. Filled out from reference TRBV7-3 and TRBJ2-3, the complete variable domain reads GAGVSQTPSNKVTEKGKYVELRCDPISGHTALYWYRQSLGQGPEFLIYFQGTGAADDSGLPNDRFFAVRPEGSVSTLKIQRTERGDSAVYLCASSLGAPDTQYFGPGTRLTVL.

The chain couples TRBV4-3 to TRBJ2-2; D gene ambiguous. Trimming removed 0 bases from V and 5 bases from J, with 13 bases in between. The CDR3 is 16 amino acids. Germline CDR1 is LGHNA and CDR2 is YSLEER. CDR3 in amino acids: CASSQDLATITGELFF. CDR3 coding DNA: TGCGCCAGCAGCCAAGATCTGGCCACCATAACCGGGGAGCTGTTTTTT.

This clone has just a few counts. V gene TRBV28 combines with J gene TRBJ1-6; TRBD1 matches 8 bases. The CDR3 length is 16 residues. Germline CDR1 and CDR2: MDHEN and SYDVKM. With 1 base clipped from V and 7 bases from J, the junction kept 6 bases outside the gene matches. The CDR3 protein is CASSLFRTGRNSPLHF. CDR3 nucleotide sequence: TGTGCCAGCAGTTTATTCCGGACAGGGCGCAATTCACCCCTCCACTTT. Full variable domain (outside the CDR3, taken from reference TRBV28 and TRBJ1-6): DVKVTQSSRYLVKRTGEKVFLECVQDMDHENMFWYRQDPGLGLRLIYFSYDVKMKEKGDIPEGYSVSREKKERFSLILESASTNQTSMYLCASSLFRTGRNSPLHFGNGTRLTVT.

The chain employs TRBV6-5 and TRBJ2-1, with 11 bases that match TRBD1. This CDR3 has 15 residues. Germline V CDR1 and CDR2: MNHEY, SVGAGI. Losses at the gene ends were 6 bases for V and 12 bases for J; bases not matched to a gene: 13. CDR3 protein: CASSTRPGQGGRQFF. The CDR3 coding sequence is TGTGCCAGCAGCACGCGTCCGGGACAGGGGGGGCGGCAGTTCTTC.

The chain combines TRBV18 with TRBJ2-1; D gene unclear. This CDR3 has 16 residues. Germline loops: CDR1 KGHSH, CDR2 LQKENI. V lost 6 bases, J lost 6 bases, and 21 bases lay in between. The CDR3 is CASSPPNWARTNEQFF. The DNA of the CDR3 is TGTGCCAGCTCCCCCCCCAATTGGGCCAGAACCAATGAGCAGTTCTTC. The variable domain in full, completed from reference TRBV18 and TRBJ2-1, reads NAGVMQNPRHLVRRRGQEARLRCSPMKGHSHVYWYRQLPEEGLKFMVYLQKENIIDESGMPKERFSAEFPKEGPSILRIQQVVRGDSAAYFCASSPPNWARTNEQFFGPGTRLTVL.